This T cell receptor beta chain was profiled in a study of PD-L1 blockade in urothelial cancer. Study-level information: Most patients, about nine tenths of the roughly 30, were males with bladder-origin cancer. In terms of prior chemotherapy, patients had received 0 to 3 regimens. At 3 weeks (second dose) and 6 weeks after starting treatment, blood was analyzed. A median approximately 150,000 T cells were found in blood samples.

Assay: immunoSEQ multiplex PCR; the TCRdb copy retains only in-frame clones and omits some. Here the sample spans over 100,000 clones, more than 85% being singletons. The CDR3 sequence is 14 residues long. The germline CDR1 and CDR2 sequences are GTSNPN and SVGIG (reference sequence). Trimming removed 0 bases at V and 0 bases at J, with 6 bases between. Indicated time point: peripheral blood 6 weeks after treatment start. This clone was counted a single time. The clonotype was recovered from a man in his sixties with urothelial cancer. The rearrangement uses TRBV30 and TRBJ1-5, with D unclear. The material sequenced was PBMCs, taken around atezolizumab (anti-PD-L1) treatment. The CDR3 region is CAWSVLDSNQPQHF. For the CDR3, the DNA is TGTGCCTGGAGTGTACTAGATAGCAATCAGCCCCAGCATTTT.